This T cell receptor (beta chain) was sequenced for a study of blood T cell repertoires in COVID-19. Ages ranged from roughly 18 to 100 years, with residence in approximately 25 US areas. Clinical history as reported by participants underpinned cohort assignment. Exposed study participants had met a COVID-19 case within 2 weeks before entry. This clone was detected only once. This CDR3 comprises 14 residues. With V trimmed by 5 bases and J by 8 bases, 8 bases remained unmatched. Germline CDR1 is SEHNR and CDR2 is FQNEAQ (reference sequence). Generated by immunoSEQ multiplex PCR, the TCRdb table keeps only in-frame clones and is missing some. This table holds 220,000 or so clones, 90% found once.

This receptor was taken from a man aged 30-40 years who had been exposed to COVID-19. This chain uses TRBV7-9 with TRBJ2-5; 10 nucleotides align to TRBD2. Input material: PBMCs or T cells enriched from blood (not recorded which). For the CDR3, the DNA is TGTGCCAGCAGCCTCGCGACTAGCGGGCCTACCCAGTACTTC. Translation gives CASSLATSGPTQYF.